This T cell receptor (beta chain) was retrieved from a study of blood T cell repertoires in COVID-19. Ages ranged from about 18 to 89 years, with residence in approximately 25 US areas. Shortly before study entry, within 2 weeks, exposed participants had met a COVID-19 case. Germline values: CDR1 MNHEY, CDR2 SMNVEV (reference sequence). Losses at the gene ends were 4 bases for V and 3 bases for J; bases not matched to a gene: 6. CDR3 length: 14 residues. Repertoires were generated with immunoSEQ multiplex PCR, while TCRdb's copy carries only in-frame clones and drops some. The sample yields about 280,000 clones, around 80% seen once.

V and J are TRBV27 and TRBJ2-7; TRBD2 matches at 7 bases. The sequenced material came from PBMCs or T cells enriched from blood (not recorded which). The TCR was taken from a man aged 35-49 years who had been exposed to COVID-19. The chain's CDR3 is CASSSGLPIYEQYF. The CDR3 nucleotides read TGTGCCAGCAGTTCGGGACTACCCATCTACGAGCAGTACTTC.